Given below is one TCR beta chain in context. It lacks a known antigen. No clone much larger than this one lies a single base away; base qualities are absent. This sample was taken from a study of shared clonotypes between healthy human individuals (TCRdb year 2020). About the investigation overall: The cohort included three men and a couple of women between 18 and 49 years of age. Between about 0.9 and 10 billion PBMCs per donor were obtained by leukapheresis. To increase sequencing depth and limit assay-specific biases, TCR repertoire library preparation and sequencing were carried out by different laboratories using diverse techniques. To estimate repertoire size and how much clonotypes are shared between individuals, the study performed deep sequencing of blood TCR repertoires from 4 to 6 healthy adults. Per donor, three plates each were used for CD4 naive and CD4 memory, two for CD8 naive, and one for CD8 memory. Beyond this particular receptor, the publication reports: Larger estimated clonotype richness was generally found for naive subsets than for memory subsets. Clonotypes shared by all four sorted-subset donors showed higher generation probabilities than non-shared clonotypes. Based on pairwise subsampling, the degree of clonotype sharing among donors was expected to be affected by sequencing depth. Sampling was limited to blood, and TCR repertoires in tissue likely differ from TCR repertoires in blood. Even with the large sequencing depth, rarefaction of the sorted-subset datasets indicated that sequencing was incomplete. About 5% of naive CD4, around 3.5% of naive CD8, around 2.3% of memory CD4, and 0.4% of memory CD8 clonotypes were shared across several donors. Because the study included a small number of donors, the genetic and exposure-history diversity represented was limited.

Donors were healthy HIV-negative adults with no recently reported acute infections or vaccinations. Only Caucasian adults living in Nashville, Tennessee, USA were represented among the donors. CD4+ T cells were enriched by magnetic negative selection; naive cells were then positively selected on CD45RA, and the negative fraction formed the memory subset. Blood was obtained by leukapheresis, after which PBMCs were separated by Ficoll-Histopaque density gradient centrifugation and cryopreserved in liquid nitrogen vapor phase. Analytical flow cytometry was used to check the purity and quantity of each magnetically sorted T cell population. Each sorted fraction had its genomic DNA isolated and then quantified by UV absorbance on a Nanodrop 2000c. Using the deep immunoSEQ assay, TCR CDR3 regions were amplified from genomic DNA by multiplex PCR. For each cell subset, the extracted genomic DNA was distributed evenly across all wells of several immunoSEQ 96-well plates, and each plate served as one replicate. For sorted subsets, approximately 210 ng genomic DNA, equal to tens of thousands of T cell genomes, was loaded into each replicate PCR. Purified libraries were quantified with a Qubit 3.0 fluorometer, sized on a Bioanalyzer 2100, and re-quantified with the KAPA Library Quantification kit. A separate single-read 150-cycle Illumina NextSeq 550 flow cell was used to sequence each immunoSEQ 96-well plate. The authors' pipeline ran thus. The immunoSEQ output contained only junctional sequences without quality scores, so filtering could not match that applied to full-length reads. To assign V/J genes and CDR3, sequences were annotated using PyIR, a Python wrapper for IgBLAST v1.9, with IMGT germline references. Reads were filtered out if the reads had weak V/J assignments (E-value above 1e-6), no CDR3, stop codons, out-of-frame junctions, or ambiguous translated residues. V3J clonotypes were defined as sequences sharing an identical inferred V gene, J gene, and CDR3 amino acid sequence. To compute the percentage overlap between repertoires, the number of shared unique clonotypes was divided by the size of the smaller repertoire. Richness of each repertoire was evaluated using RTK rarefaction, the Chao1 estimator, and Recon v2.1 estimates of unobserved clonotypes. For all TCRbeta clonotypes obtained by the gDNA method from a few donors, generation probabilities were computed with OLGA. Imported from immuneACCESS, the table was reduced by TCRdb to in-frame sequences with V and J called. These copies leave out some clones; in studies compared against another copy, an unresolved V gene accounts for under half, and the cause of the remainder is not known. D and trimming were read from the DNA, whereas the V and J calls and clone size are those reported in that table. The table for this sample lists approximately 2,300,000 clones; less than 95% of them were counted only once. The ten largest clones add up to roughly 0.34% of the sample.

For this chain, trimming is 4 bases at the V end and 2 bases at the J end, and the number of junction bases without a gene match is 5. The CDR3 goes from the cysteine to the phenylalanine over 15 residues. Solely the CDR3 DNA is kept, with 45 bases framed from the first base. The germline V gene specifies MDHEN as CDR1 and SYDVKM as CDR2. The specimen was naive CD4+ T cells from PBMCs. In light of the paper, this sample's cell subset or site label describes: CD45RA+ positively selected. The chain uses TRBV28 and TRBJ2-7; the central 10 bases match TRBD1. The TCR sequence derives from a man aged 18 to 35 in good health. Some clones in this sample may be carry-over from other donors' samples. The nucleotides read TGTGCCAGCAGTTCCGGGACAGGGGACCCCTACGAGCAGTACTTC. Its translation is CASSSGTGDPYEQYF.